The rows below give T cell receptor beta chains drawn from one sample of a study of beta chain features in type 1 diabetes. This table comes from immunoSEQ multiplex PCR, and its TCRdb copy is limited to in-frame clones, with some not included. The sample includes under 250,000 clones, 14% seen only once; the top ten take 0.025% to 0.03%. The sequencing input was naive CD4+ T cells from blood. Every receptor here comes from a woman in her thirties or forties in good health. Both conserved end residues are part of each CDR3. A D gene is named only where the DNA matches it firmly. Part of the rows lack a size; the others show once, few, many or a class for expanded clones.

d_call | clone_size | j_call | v_call | cdr3_nt | cdr3_aa
. | . | TRBJ1-2 | TRBV6-6 | TGTGCCAGCAGTTATAGGGAGTTGGCTGGCTACACCTTC | CASSYRELAGYTF
. | . | TRBJ1-2 | TRBV6-5 | TGTGCCAGCAGTTACGGGGGCGCAAGCTATGGCTACACCTTC | CASSYGGASYGYTF
. | . | TRBJ1-3 | TRBV5-1 | TGCGCCAGCAGCCCCTGGGGCGACAGTCTCTGGCGGAACACCATATATTTT | CASSPWGDSLWRNTIYF
TRBD1 | . | TRBJ1-2 | TRBV13 | TGTGCCAGCAGCTTTGGACAGGCCAACTATGGCTACACCTTC | CASSFGQANYGYTF
. | . | TRBJ2-3 | TRBV11-3 | TGTGCCAGCAGCCGCCGGGGGACAGATACGCAGTATTTT | CASSRRGTDTQYF
TRBD1 | few | TRBJ2-2 | TRBV11-2 | TGTGCCAGCAGCTGGGACAGGGGGCAAGGCGGGGAGCTGTTTTTT | CASSWDRGQGGELFF
TRBD1 | . | TRBJ2-3 | TRBV19 | TGTGCCAGCCGGGACAGGGGTCGGGCAGATACGCAGTATTTT | CASRDRGRADTQYF
TRBD1 | few | TRBJ2-2 | TRBV5-1 | TGCGCCAGCAGATCCGACAGGGCTTACACCGGGGAGCTGTTTTTT | CASRSDRAYTGELFF
. | few | TRBJ1-2 | TRBV20-1 | TGCAGTGCTAGCAACAGCTATGGCTACACCTTC | CSASNSYGYTF
. | . | TRBJ1-2 | TRBV9 | TGTGCCAGCAGCGTAGGGGGGCGTCATGGCTACACCTTC | CASSVGGRHGYTF
TRBD2 | few | TRBJ2-5 | TRBV19 | TGTGCCAGTAGTCTCGCTCTAGCGGGGGGGTCGGAGACCCAGTACTTC | CASSLALAGGSETQYF
. | . | TRBJ2-1 | TRBV7-2 | TGTGCCAGCAGCTTGGAGGGCGGGAATGAGCAGTTCTTC | CASSLEGGNEQFF
TRBD1 | few | TRBJ1-2 | TRBV12-5 | TGTGCTAGTGGACAGGTACCCCCGGGACAGGGGTCTGAGGGCTACACCTTC | CASGQVPPGQGSEGYTF
TRBD1 | few | TRBJ2-5 | TRBV5-1 | TGCGCCAGCAGCCCCGCACCGGGACAGGGTCAAGAGACCCAGTACTTC | CASSPAPGQGQETQYF
. | . | TRBJ2-5 | TRBV7-2 | TGTGCCAGCAGCGGCTTTGAGACCCAGTACTTC | CASSGFETQYF
TRBD1 | . | TRBJ2-3 | TRBV4-2 | TGTGCCAGCAGCCAGAAACAAACAGGGGCCCCCACAGATACGCAGTATTTT | CASSQKQTGAPTDTQYF
TRBD1 | . | TRBJ2-2 | TRBV5-1 | TGCGCCAGCAGCTGGGACAGGGGGAACACCGGGGAGCTGTTTTTT | CASSWDRGNTGELFF
. | few | TRBJ1-3 | TRBV5-4 | . | CASSFGWGALITF
. | few | TRBJ2-1 | TRBV11-2 | TGTGCCAGCAGCTTCCCCGGACTTCCGGGCAATGAGCAGTTCTTC | CASSFPGLPGNEQFF
. | . | TRBJ1-1 | TRBV29-1 | TGCAGTGTCTCCCTTCACACTGAAGCTTTCTTT | CSVSLHTEAFF
TRBD1 | few | TRBJ2-5 | TRBV7-2 | TGTGCCAGCAGCGTAGGACAGGGCGGGGAGACCCAGTACTTC | CASSVGQGGETQYF
. | . | TRBJ1-5 | TRBV15 | TGTGCCACCAGCAGAGGACAAGACAATCAGCCCCAGCATTTT | CATSRGQDNQPQHF
. | few | TRBJ2-5 | TRBV7-2 | TGTGCCAGCAGCTACAGAGTGCAAGAGACCCAGTACTTC | CASSYRVQETQYF
. | few | TRBJ2-5 | TRBV5-1 | TGCGCCAGCAGCTTGAGAGGGGAGACCCAGTACTTC | CASSLRGETQYF
TRBD1 | . | TRBJ1-1 | TRBV4-2 | TGTGCCAGCAGCCAGGAGGGGGCGGGTACTGAAGCTTTCTTT | CASSQEGAGTEAFF
TRBD1 | . | TRBJ1-2 | TRBV15 | TGTGCCACCAGCAGATCCGGGACAGAAACATCATATGGCTACACCTTC | CATSRSGTETSYGYTF
. | . | TRBJ2-5 | TRBV5-1 | TGCGCCAGCAGCTTGTTTTGGGACACCCAAGAGACCCAGTACTTC | CASSLFWDTQETQYF
TRBD1 | . | TRBJ1-4 | TRBV18 | TGTGCCAGCTCACCACTAGGGACAGGAAATGAAAAACTGTTTTTT | CASSPLGTGNEKLFF
TRBD1 | few | TRBJ2-1 | TRBV5-1 | TGCGCCAGCAGCCAACGTTTAACAGGGGGCAATGAGCAGTTCTTC | CASSQRLTGGNEQFF
. | few | TRBJ2-1 | TRBV2 | TGTGCCAGCGAGAGGACATCCGTCTACAATGAGCAGTTCTTC | CASERTSVYNEQFF
TRBD1 | few | TRBJ1-2 | TRBV5-4 | TGTGCCAGCAGCTTTAGACAGGGGTGGGATGGCTACACCTTC | CASSFRQGWDGYTF
. | . | TRBJ2-3 | TRBV7-9 | TGTGCCAGCAGGAGGATAACAGATACGCAGTATTTT | CASRRITDTQYF
TRBD1 | few | TRBJ1-1 | TRBV5-4 | TGTGCCAGCAGCTTGGGGACAGGGGGCTGGCGCACTGAAGCTTTCTTT | CASSLGTGGWRTEAFF
. | . | TRBJ2-3 | TRBV6-5 | TGTGCCAGCAGCAGGGGGGCGCGTACAGATACGCAGTATTTT | CASSRGARTDTQYF
. | few | TRBJ1-2 | TRBV7-9 | TGTGCCAGCAGCCCAAACACAGTCTATGGCTACACCTTC | CASSPNTVYGYTF
. | . | TRBJ2-7 | TRBV4-1 | TGCGCCAGCAGCCAAGTCCCGCGTGGGAGCTCCTACGAGCAGTACTTC | CASSQVPRGSSYEQYF
. | few | TRBJ1-1 | TRBV5-1 | TGCGCCAGCAGCTCCACAAGGAACACTGAAGCTTTCTTT | CASSSTRNTEAFF
. | few | TRBJ2-5 | TRBV6-6 | TGTGCCAGCAGTCCCCGACATGGGTCGGAGACCCAGTACTTC | CASSPRHGSETQYF
TRBD2 | . | TRBJ2-3 | TRBV18 | TGTGCCAGCTCACCCCTGGCAGCGGGGGGCACCACAGATACGCAGTATTTT | CASSPLAAGGTTDTQYF
TRBD1 | . | TRBJ1-2 | TRBV5-6 | TGTGCCAGCAGCCCGCGGACAGGGGTTGGGTATGGCTACACCTTC | CASSPRTGVGYGYTF
TRBD2 | few | TRBJ2-7 | TRBV5-1 | TGCGCCAGCAGCTTGGACGAACTAGCGGGACTGGGCGAGCAGTACTTC | CASSLDELAGLGEQYF
. | few | TRBJ1-3 | TRBV5-4 | TGTGCCAGCAGCGGAATGGGCCCCTTAAGCACCATATATTTT | CASSGMGPLSTIYF